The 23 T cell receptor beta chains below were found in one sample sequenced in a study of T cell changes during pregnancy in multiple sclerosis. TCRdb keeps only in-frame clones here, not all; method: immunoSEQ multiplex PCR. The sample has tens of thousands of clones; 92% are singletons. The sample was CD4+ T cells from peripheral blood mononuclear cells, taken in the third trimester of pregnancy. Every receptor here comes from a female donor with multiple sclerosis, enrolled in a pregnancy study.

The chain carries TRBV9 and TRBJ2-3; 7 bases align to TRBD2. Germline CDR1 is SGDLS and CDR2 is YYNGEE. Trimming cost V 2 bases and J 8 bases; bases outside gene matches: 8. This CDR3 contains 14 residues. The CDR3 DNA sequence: TGTGCCAGCAGCGTCCTGAGCGGGGAAGGTACGCAGTATTTT. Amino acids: CASSVLSGEGTQYF.

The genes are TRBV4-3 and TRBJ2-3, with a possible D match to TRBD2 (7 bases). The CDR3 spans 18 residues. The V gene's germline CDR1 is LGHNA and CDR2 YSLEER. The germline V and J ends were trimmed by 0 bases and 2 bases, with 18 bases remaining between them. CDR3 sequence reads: CASSQDRGGESFTDTQYF. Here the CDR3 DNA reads TGCGCCAGCAGCCAAGATAGGGGGGGGGAGAGCTTCACAGATACGCAGTATTTT.

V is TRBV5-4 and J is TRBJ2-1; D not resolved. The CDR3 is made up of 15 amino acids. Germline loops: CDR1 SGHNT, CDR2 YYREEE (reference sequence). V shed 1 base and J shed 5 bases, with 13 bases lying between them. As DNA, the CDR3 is TGTGCCAGCAGCTTGTCGGCTAGGAGAGACAATGAGCAGTTCTTC. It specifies CASSLSARRDNEQFF.

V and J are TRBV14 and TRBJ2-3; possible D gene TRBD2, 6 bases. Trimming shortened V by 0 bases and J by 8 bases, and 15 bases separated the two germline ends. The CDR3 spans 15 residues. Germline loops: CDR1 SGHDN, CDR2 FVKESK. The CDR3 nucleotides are TGTGCCAGCAGCCAAGATGTTATTCCAGCGGGTACGCAGTATTTT. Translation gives CASSQDVIPAGTQYF.

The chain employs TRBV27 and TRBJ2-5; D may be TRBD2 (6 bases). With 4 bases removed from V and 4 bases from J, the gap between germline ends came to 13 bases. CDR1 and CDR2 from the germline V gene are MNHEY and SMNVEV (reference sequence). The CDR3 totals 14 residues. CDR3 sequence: CASSSAAGGETQYF. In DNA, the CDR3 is TGTGCCAGCAGTTCCGCCGCCGGGGGAGAGACCCAGTACTTC.

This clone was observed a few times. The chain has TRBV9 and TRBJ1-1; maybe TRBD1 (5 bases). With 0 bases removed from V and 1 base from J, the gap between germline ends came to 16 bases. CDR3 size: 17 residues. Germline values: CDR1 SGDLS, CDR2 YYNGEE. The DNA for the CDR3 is TGTGCCAGCAGCGTAGGGGATAGGGGCTACGGGAACACTGAAGCTTTCTTT. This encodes CASSVGDRGYGNTEAFF.

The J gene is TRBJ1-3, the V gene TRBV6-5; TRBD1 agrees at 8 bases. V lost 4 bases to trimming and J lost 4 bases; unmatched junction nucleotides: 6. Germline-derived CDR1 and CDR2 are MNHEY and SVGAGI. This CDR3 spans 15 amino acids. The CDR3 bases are TGTGCCAGCAGTTTCGACAGGGGAGGAGGAAACACCATATATTTT. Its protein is CASSFDRGGGNTIYF.

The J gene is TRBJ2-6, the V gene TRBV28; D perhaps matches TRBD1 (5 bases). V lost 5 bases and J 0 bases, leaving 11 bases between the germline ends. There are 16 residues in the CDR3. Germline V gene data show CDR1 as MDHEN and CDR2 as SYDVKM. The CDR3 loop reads CASSTGRLSGANVLTF. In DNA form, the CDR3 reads TGTGCCAGCAGTACAGGACGCCTCTCTGGGGCCAACGTCCTGACTTTC.

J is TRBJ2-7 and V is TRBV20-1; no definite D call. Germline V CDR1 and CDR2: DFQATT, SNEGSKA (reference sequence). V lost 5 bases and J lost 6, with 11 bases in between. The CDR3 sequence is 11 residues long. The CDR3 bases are TGCAGTGCTTATTCCGCGGCCGAGCAGTACTTC. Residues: CSAYSAAEQYF.

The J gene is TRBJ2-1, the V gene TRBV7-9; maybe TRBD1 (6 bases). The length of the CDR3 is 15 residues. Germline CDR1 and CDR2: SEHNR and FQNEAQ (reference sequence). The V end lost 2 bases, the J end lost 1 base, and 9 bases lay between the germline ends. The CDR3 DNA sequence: TGTGCCAGCAGCTTAAGCAGGGGATCCTACAATGAGCAGTTCTTC. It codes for CASSLSRGSYNEQFF.

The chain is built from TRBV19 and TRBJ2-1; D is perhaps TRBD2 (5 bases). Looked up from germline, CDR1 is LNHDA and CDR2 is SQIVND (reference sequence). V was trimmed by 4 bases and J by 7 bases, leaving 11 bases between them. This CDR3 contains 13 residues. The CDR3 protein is CASSSGSRNEQFF. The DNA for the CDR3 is TGTGCCAGTAGTAGTGGGAGTAGGAATGAGCAGTTCTTC.

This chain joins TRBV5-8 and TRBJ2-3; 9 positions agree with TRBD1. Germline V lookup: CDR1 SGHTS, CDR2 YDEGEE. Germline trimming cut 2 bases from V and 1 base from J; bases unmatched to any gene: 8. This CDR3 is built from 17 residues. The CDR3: CASSFYRGLGGTDTQYF. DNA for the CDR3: TGTGCCAGCAGCTTTTACAGGGGGCTGGGGGGCACAGATACGCAGTATTTT.

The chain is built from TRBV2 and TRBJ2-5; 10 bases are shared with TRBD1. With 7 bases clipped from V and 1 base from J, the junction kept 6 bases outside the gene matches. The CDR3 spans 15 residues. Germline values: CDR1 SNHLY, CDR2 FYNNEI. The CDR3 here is CASNRQGAVQETQYF. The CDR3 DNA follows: TGTGCCAGCAACCGACAGGGGGCGGTCCAAGAGACCCAGTACTTC.

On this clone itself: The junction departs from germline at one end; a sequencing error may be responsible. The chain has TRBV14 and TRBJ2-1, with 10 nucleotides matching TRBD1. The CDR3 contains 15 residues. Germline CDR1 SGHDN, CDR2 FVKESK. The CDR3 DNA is TGTGCCAGCAGCCAGATGACAGGGGGCACCCAATTTCTGATCTTC. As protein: CASSQMTGGTQFLIF.

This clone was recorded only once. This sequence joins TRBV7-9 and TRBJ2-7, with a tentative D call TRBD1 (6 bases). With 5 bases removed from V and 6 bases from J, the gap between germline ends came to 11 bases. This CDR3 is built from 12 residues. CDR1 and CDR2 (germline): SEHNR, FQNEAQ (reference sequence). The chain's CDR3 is CASSRTDSEQYF. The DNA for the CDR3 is TGTGCCAGCAGCCGGACAGACAGCGAGCAGTACTTC.

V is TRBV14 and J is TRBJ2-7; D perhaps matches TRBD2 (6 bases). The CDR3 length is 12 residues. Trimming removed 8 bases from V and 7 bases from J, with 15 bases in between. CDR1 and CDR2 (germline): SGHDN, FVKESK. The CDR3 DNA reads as TGTGCCAGCGGGAGGCCTCCTTGGGAGCAGTACTTC. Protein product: CASGRPPWEQYF.

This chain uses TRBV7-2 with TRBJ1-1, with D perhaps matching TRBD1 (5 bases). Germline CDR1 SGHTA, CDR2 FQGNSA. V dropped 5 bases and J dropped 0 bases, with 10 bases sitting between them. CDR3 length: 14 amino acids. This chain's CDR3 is CASSRQTMNTEAFF. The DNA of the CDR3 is TGTGCCAGCAGCCGACAGACAATGAACACTGAAGCTTTCTTT.

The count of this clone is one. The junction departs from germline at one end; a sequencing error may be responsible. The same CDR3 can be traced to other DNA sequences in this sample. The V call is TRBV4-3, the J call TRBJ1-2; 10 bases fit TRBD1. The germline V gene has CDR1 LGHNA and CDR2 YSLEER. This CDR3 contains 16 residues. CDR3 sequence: CASSLGRQGAVYGYTF. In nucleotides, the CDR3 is TGCGCCAGCAGCCTCGGGCGACAGGGGGCTGTCTATGGTTACACCTTC.

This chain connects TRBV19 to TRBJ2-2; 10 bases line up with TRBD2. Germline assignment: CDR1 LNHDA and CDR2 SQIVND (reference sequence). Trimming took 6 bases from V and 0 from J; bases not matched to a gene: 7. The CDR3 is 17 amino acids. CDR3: CASRQRGTSANTGELFF. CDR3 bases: TGTGCCAGTAGACAGAGAGGGACTAGCGCGAACACCGGGGAGCTGTTTTTT.

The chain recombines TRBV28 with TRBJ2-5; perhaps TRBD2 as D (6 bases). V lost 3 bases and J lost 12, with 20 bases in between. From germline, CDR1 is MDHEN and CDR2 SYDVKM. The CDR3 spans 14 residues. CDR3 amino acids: CASSLTSTRKGEYF. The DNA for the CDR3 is TGTGCCAGCAGTTTGACTAGTACTCGGAAAGGAGAGTACTTC.

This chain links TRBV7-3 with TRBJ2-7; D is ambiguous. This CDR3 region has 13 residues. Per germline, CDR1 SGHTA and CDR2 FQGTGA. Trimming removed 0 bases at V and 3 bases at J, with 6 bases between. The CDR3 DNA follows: TGTGCCAGCAGCTTAACAGCAGGCTACGAGCAGTACTTC. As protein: CASSLTAGYEQYF.

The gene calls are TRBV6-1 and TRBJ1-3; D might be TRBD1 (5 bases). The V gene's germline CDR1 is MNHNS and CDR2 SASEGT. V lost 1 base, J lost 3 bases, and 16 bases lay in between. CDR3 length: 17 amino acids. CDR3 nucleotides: TGTGCCAGCAGTGAAGACCTCAGGGATCAGTTTGGAAACACCATATATTTT. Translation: CASSEDLRDQFGNTIYF.

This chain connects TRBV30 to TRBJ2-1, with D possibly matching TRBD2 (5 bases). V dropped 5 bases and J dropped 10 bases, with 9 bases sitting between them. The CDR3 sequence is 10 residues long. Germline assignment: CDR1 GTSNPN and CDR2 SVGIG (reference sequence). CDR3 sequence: CAWSEREQFF. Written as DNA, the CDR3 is TGTGCCTGGTCCGAGCGGGAGCAGTTCTTC.